The 6 T cell receptor beta chains below were found in one sample sequenced in a study of T-cell memory formation after mild COVID-19. TCRdb ran MiXCR on the 5' RACE reads and lists one entry per CDR3 protein. The data contain about 27,000 distinct CDR3 sequences, roughly 7.4% of them singletons. Source material: PBMCs or a T cell subset sorted from them (not recorded which). All receptors derive from an adult woman who had mild COVID-19 (a few samples of this study predate the infection). Cell type and time point are not known.

There are many counts of this clonotype. The J gene is TRBJ2-7, the V gene TRBV7-2; 8 bases map to TRBD2. V was pared by 5 bases and J by 5 bases, with 11 bases of the junction left unmatched. The CDR3 covers 15 residues. Per the germline V gene, CDR1 is SGHTA and CDR2 is FQGNSA. The CDR3 DNA reads TGTGCCAGCAGCATTAGCGGGATCTCGGCCCACGAGCAGTACTTC. Its protein is CASSISGISAHEQYF.

Ten or more counts support this clonotype. The J gene is TRBJ2-7, the V gene TRBV4-1; 8 nucleotides line up with TRBD2. CDR3 length equals 15 residues. Per germline, CDR1 MGHRA and CDR2 YSYEKL. The trim removed 0 bases at V and 4 bases at J, leaving 5 bases unmatched. The DNA for the CDR3 is TGCGCCAGCAGCCAAGATAGACTAGCGTTATACGAGCAGTACTTC. Amino acids: CASSQDRLALYEQYF.

This clonotype appeared many times. The chain employs TRBV9 and TRBJ2-7; 8 positions match TRBD2. Germline V lookup: CDR1 SGDLS, CDR2 YYNGEE. J lost 6 bases, V lost 0 bases, and 8 bases had no gene match. This CDR3 region has 15 residues. CDR3 sequence: CASSVAVVGLAEQYF. The CDR3 region has the DNA TGTGCCAGCAGCGTAGCGGTAGTAGGACTAGCCGAGCAGTACTTC.

Ten or more counts support this clonotype. The chain couples TRBV3-1 to TRBJ1-5, with D perhaps matching TRBD1 (6 bases). CDR1 and CDR2 from the germline V gene are LGHDT and YNNKEL (reference sequence). With 1 base removed from V and 4 bases from J, the gap between germline ends came to 8 bases. The CDR3 extends over 14 amino acids. The CDR3 nucleotides are TGTGCCAGCAGCCAAGTACAGGGAAATCAGCCCCAGCATTTT. Protein product: CASSQVQGNQPQHF.

This clonotype was picked up many times. The chain links TRBV7-9 to TRBJ2-1; 9 nucleotides line up with TRBD1. Germline values: CDR1 SEHNR, CDR2 FQNEAQ (reference sequence). The CDR3 sequence is 16 residues long. The trim removed 5 bases at V and 7 bases at J, leaving 12 bases unmatched. CDR3 coding DNA: TGTGCCAGCAGCCCAGGGACAGGGACGGTTTCTAATGAGCAGTTCTTC. Its translation is CASSPGTGTVSNEQFF.

There are many counts of this clonotype. The rearrangement joins TRBV7-9 to TRBJ2-1, with 10 positions matching TRBD2. CDR3 size: 13 residues. J gave up 9 bases and V 6 bases, and 5 bases lay outside the gene matches. Germline V gives CDR1 SEHNR, CDR2 FQNEAQ (reference sequence). CDR3 sequence: CASRQRGGSEQFF. CDR3 DNA sequence: TGTGCCAGCAGGCAGCGGGGGGGAAGTGAGCAGTTCTTC.